A selection of T cell receptor beta chains follows, all from one sample in a study of blood T cell repertoires in COVID-19. TCRdb's copy holds only in-frame clones and misses some; the assay was immunoSEQ multiplex PCR. The data show 200,000 to 250,000 clones, more than 70% seen once. Sequenced input: peripheral blood. These receptors were taken from a woman under 40 with COVID-19, enrolled during active disease. Each CDR3 is given with its conserved first and last residue. The D gene is left open where the match is weak. Clone sizes are given selectively: once, few, many, or a class where the clone is expanded.

j_call: TRBJ2-1
v_call: TRBV9
clone_size: NA
cdr3_length: 15
d_call: TRBD1
cdr3_nt: TGTGCCAGCAGCGCGCAGGGGGTCCCCTACAATGAGCAGTTCTTC
cdr3_aa: CASSAQGVPYNEQFF

j_call: TRBJ2-3
v_call: TRBV5-6
clone_size: NA
cdr3_length: 15
d_call: NA
cdr3_nt: TGTGCCAGCAGCTTGTTGAGATTGGTTACAGATACGCAGTATTTT
cdr3_aa: CASSLLRLVTDTQYF

j_call: TRBJ2-2
v_call: TRBV5-6
clone_size: NA
cdr3_length: 18
d_call: TRBD1
cdr3_nt: TGTGCCAGCAGCTTGCAGGTAGCGGGACAGGGGATCATCGGGGAGCTGTTTTTT
cdr3_aa: CASSLQVAGQGIIGELFF

j_call: TRBJ1-1
v_call: TRBV2
clone_size: NA
cdr3_length: 13
d_call: NA
cdr3_nt: TGTGCCAGCAGGGCGGGGAGAGACACTGAAGCTTTCTTT
cdr3_aa: CASRAGRDTEAFF

j_call: TRBJ1-6
v_call: TRBV5-5
clone_size: NA
cdr3_length: 16
d_call: TRBD1
cdr3_nt: TGTGCCAGCAGCTTGGCCGGTACAGGGGGAAGGTCACCCCTCCACTTT
cdr3_aa: CASSLAGTGGRSPLHF

j_call: TRBJ1-1
v_call: TRBV10-1
clone_size: NA
cdr3_length: 16
d_call: NA
cdr3_nt: TGCGCCAGCAGTGATGGACTCTTTCAATCGGACACTGAAGCTTTCTTT
cdr3_aa: CASSDGLFQSDTEAFF

j_call: TRBJ1-6
v_call: TRBV19
clone_size: NA
cdr3_length: 16
d_call: TRBD1
cdr3_nt: TGTGCCAGTAGGTCCGGGACAGTGGACCATAATTCACCCCTCCACTTT
cdr3_aa: CASRSGTVDHNSPLHF

j_call: TRBJ1-5
v_call: TRBV7-2
clone_size: NA
cdr3_length: 13
d_call: NA
cdr3_nt: TGTGCCAGCAGCTCAGATAGCAATCAGCCCCAGCATTTT
cdr3_aa: CASSSDSNQPQHF

j_call: TRBJ2-1
v_call: TRBV28
clone_size: NA
cdr3_length: 17
d_call: NA
cdr3_nt: TGTGCCAGCAGTTTATGGGGACAAGCGCGCTCCTACAATGAGCAGTTCTTC
cdr3_aa: CASSLWGQARSYNEQFF

j_call: TRBJ2-5
v_call: TRBV29-1
clone_size: NA
cdr3_length: 13
d_call: NA
cdr3_nt: TGCAGCGCCACTCAACAGGGCCAAGAGACCCAGTACTTC
cdr3_aa: CSATQQGQETQYF

j_call: TRBJ2-2
v_call: TRBV25-1
clone_size: NA
cdr3_length: 13
d_call: NA
cdr3_nt: TGTGCCAGCAGTCACAGGGTTACCGGGGAGCTGTTTTTT
cdr3_aa: CASSHRVTGELFF

j_call: TRBJ2-3
v_call: TRBV2
clone_size: NA
cdr3_length: 17
d_call: TRBD2
cdr3_nt: TGTGCCAGCAGCAAAAATGAAGGACTAGCGGTCACAGATACGCAGTATTTT
cdr3_aa: CASSKNEGLAVTDTQYF

j_call: TRBJ1-5
v_call: TRBV6-2/TRBV6-3
clone_size: NA
cdr3_length: 14
d_call: TRBD1
cdr3_nt: TGTGCCAGCAGTACTGGGACAGGGGGTCAGCCCCAGCATTTT
cdr3_aa: CASSTGTGGQPQHF

j_call: TRBJ2-3
v_call: TRBV9
clone_size: once
cdr3_length: 15
d_call: TRBD1
cdr3_nt: TGTGCCAGCAGTTCGCTAGGACAGGTTTCAGATACGCAGTATTTT
cdr3_aa: CASSSLGQVSDTQYF

j_call: TRBJ2-3
v_call: TRBV30
clone_size: few
cdr3_length: 15
d_call: TRBD1
cdr3_nt: TGTGCCTGGAGTATGGGACAGGGGGCCACAGATACGCAGTATTTT
cdr3_aa: CAWSMGQGATDTQYF

j_call: TRBJ2-7
v_call: TRBV28
clone_size: NA
cdr3_length: 14
d_call: TRBD1
cdr3_nt: TGTGCCAGCAGCGGGACAGGGGGCCCCTACGAGCAGTACTTC
cdr3_aa: CASSGTGGPYEQYF

j_call: TRBJ2-3
v_call: TRBV11-3
clone_size: few
cdr3_length: 13
d_call: NA
cdr3_nt: TGTGCCAGCAGCTTAGGGGCGCCAGATACGCAGTATTTT
cdr3_aa: CASSLGAPDTQYF

j_call: TRBJ2-1
v_call: TRBV18
clone_size: NA
cdr3_length: 17
d_call: TRBD2
cdr3_nt: TGTGCCAGCACCCTCACGACGATAGCGGGAGGAGGCAATGAGCAGTTCTTC
cdr3_aa: CASTLTTIAGGGNEQFF

j_call: TRBJ2-6
v_call: TRBV21-1
clone_size: once
cdr3_length: 19
d_call: NA
cdr3_nt: TGTGCCAGCAGCAAAGTAACTGGGGGGGAGGCCTCTGGGGCCAACGTCCTGACTTTC
cdr3_aa: CASSKVTGGEASGANVLTF

j_call: TRBJ2-1
v_call: TRBV6-6
clone_size: NA
cdr3_length: 18
d_call: TRBD2
cdr3_nt: TGTGCCAGCAGTCCGGCGGTAATGGCGGGGGGGCCCAGCAAAGGGCAGTTCTTC
cdr3_aa: CASSPAVMAGGPSKGQFF

j_call: TRBJ1-4
v_call: TRBV6-5
clone_size: many
cdr3_length: 15
d_call: NA
cdr3_nt: TGTGCCAGCGGAGCACGGACGGACTTTAATGAAAAACTGTTTTTT
cdr3_aa: CASGARTDFNEKLFF